The clone carrying this T cell receptor (beta chain) was observed a handful of times. Its antigen is currently unknown. This entry belongs to a study of T-cell reconstitution after alpha-beta-depleted transplantation in children. Study-level findings and limits: Counts and diversity of T cells one year after transplant came mostly from newly produced T cells. Roughly two months post-transplant, alpha-beta T cells reportedly originated from several hundred graft clones that had expanded.

Using unique molecular identifiers, the investigators prepared the TCRbeta library. From the PCR reads, TCRdb called clonotypes with MiXCR, one entry per CDR3 protein. The sample includes more than 500,000 distinct CDR3 sequences, roughly 10% of them seen just once. Sequenced here: PBMCs, mostly from graft donor cells, sampled 180 days after TCRalphabeta/CD19-depleted stem cell transplant. The receptor was derived from a female patient between 2 and 10 years old who had a stem cell transplant for aplastic anemia, so the T cells may come from the graft donor.

CDR3 loop: CASSSPPGGRGGAYEQYV. The DNA of the CDR3 is TGTGCCAGCAGTTCCCCCCCCGGGGGCAGGGGTGGGGCCTACGAGCAGTACGTC. The chain joins TRBV28 to TRBJ2-7; possibly TRBD1 or TRBD2 for D (6 bases each). V lost 4 bases and J lost 2, with 24 bases in between. Germline-derived CDR1 and CDR2 are MDHEN and SYDVKM. The CDR3 contains 18 residues.